Described below is a single T cell receptor beta chain sequence and its context. This specimen comes from a study of cytomegalovirus exposure and HLA in healthy donors. Trimming left V 5 bases short and J 0 bases short, with 15 bases between. The CDR3 consists of 16 residues. CDR1 and CDR2 (germline): LNHDA, SQIVND (reference sequence). 60 Vbeta and 13 Jbeta primers were used in PCR. The repertoire was sequenced with immunoSEQ multiplex PCR; TCRdb's copy has only in-frame clones and lacks some. The sample has around 130,000 clones, about 81% seen once. The source material was PBMCs. The chain uses TRBV19 and TRBJ2-3, with D maybe TRBD2 (6 bases). The receptor was isolated from a man aged 35-49 years in good health and CMV-seronegative. As DNA, the CDR3 is TGTGCCAGTAGTTCTATAGCGGTTTCTAGCACAGATACGCAGTATTTT. It encodes CASSSIAVSSTDTQYF.